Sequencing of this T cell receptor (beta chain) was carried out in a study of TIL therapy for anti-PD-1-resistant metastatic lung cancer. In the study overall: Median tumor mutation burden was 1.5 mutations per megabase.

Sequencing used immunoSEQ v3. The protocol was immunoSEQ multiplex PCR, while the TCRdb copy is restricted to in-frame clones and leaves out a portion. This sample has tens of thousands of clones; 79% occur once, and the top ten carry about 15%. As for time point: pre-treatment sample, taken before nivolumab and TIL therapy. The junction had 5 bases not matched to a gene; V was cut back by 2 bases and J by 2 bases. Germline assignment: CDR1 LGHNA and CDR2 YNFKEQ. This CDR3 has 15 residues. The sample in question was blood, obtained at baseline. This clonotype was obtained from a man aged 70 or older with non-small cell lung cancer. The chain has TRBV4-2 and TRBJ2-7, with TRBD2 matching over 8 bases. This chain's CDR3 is CASSQTAGGAYEQYF. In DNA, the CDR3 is TGTGCCAGCAGCCAAACGGCGGGAGGTGCCTACGAGCAGTACTTC.